The 22 T cell receptor beta chains presented below share a single source sample, sequenced in a study of cytomegalovirus exposure and HLA in healthy donors. In the PCR, 60 Vbeta and 13 Jbeta primers were used. The method was immunoSEQ multiplex PCR; TCRdb's version includes in-frame clones alone and lacks a portion of them. This table holds fewer than 150,000 clones, 65% to 85% found once. What was sequenced was PBMCs. The receptor set was obtained from a man aged 50-60 years in good health and CMV-seronegative.

The chain uses TRBV9 and TRBJ2-1; D might be TRBD2 (6 bases). Germline V gene sequence: CDR1 SGDLS, CDR2 YYNGEE. The CDR3 extends over 16 amino acids. Trimming stripped 0 bases from V and 2 bases from J, with 12 bases between. CDR3 residues: CASSVAIGGAYNEQFF. CDR3 nucleotides: TGTGCCAGCAGCGTAGCGATCGGCGGGGCCTACAATGAGCAGTTCTTC. The entire variable domain, with the rest obtained from reference TRBV9 and TRBJ2-1, is as follows: DSGVTQTPKHLITATGQRVTLRCSPRSGDLSVYWYQQSLDQGLQFLIQYYNGEERAKGNILERFSAQQFPDLHSELNLSSLELGDSALYFCASSVAIGGAYNEQFFGPGTRLTVL.

The V and J genes are TRBV7-9 and TRBJ1-5; a weak D match, TRBD1 (6 bases). CDR3 size: 15 residues. V dropped 5 bases and J dropped 5 bases, with 16 bases sitting between them. Germline V lookup: CDR1 SEHNR, CDR2 FQNEAQ (reference sequence). The CDR3 DNA reads TGTGCCAGCAGCCTCCAGGGGCGCACGGATCAGCCCCAGCATTTT. Protein: CASSLQGRTDQPQHF. Variable domain in full (rest from reference TRBV7-9 and TRBJ1-5): DTGVSQNPRHKITKRGQNVTFRCDPISEHNRLYWYRQTLGQGPEFLTYFQNEAQLEKSRLLSDRFSAERPKGSFSTLEIQRTEQGDSAMYLCASSLQGRTDQPQHFGDGTRLSIL.

J is TRBJ2-5 and V is TRBV6-1; the match to TRBD2 covers 7 bases. Germline V gene data show CDR1 as MNHNS and CDR2 as SASEGT. V lost 9 bases and J lost 4; bases outside the gene matches: 8. This CDR3 spans 13 amino acids. The CDR3 region is CARGGFGSETQYF. CDR3 nucleotides: TGTGCCAGGGGAGGGTTCGGGTCAGAGACCCAGTACTTC.

V and J are TRBV29-1 and TRBJ1-1; the D gene is possibly TRBD1 (5 bases). Between the trimmed V and J ends, which lost 1 base and 0 bases, there was a span of 9 bases. The CDR3 covers 14 residues. The V gene's germline CDR1 is SQVTM and CDR2 ANQGSEA. CDR3: CSVEGRGMNTEAFF. CDR3 DNA: TGCAGCGTTGAAGGTCGGGGGATGAACACTGAAGCTTTCTTT.

This clone was picked up a small number of times. The genes are TRBV18 and TRBJ2-2, with D unresolved. The CDR3 spans 12 residues. Trimming cost V 2 bases and J 5 bases, with 3 bases left between them. CDR1 is KGHSH and CDR2 is LQKENI in the germline V gene. CDR3 loop: CASSPTTGELFF. Written as DNA, the CDR3 is TGTGCCAGCTCACCAACAACCGGGGAGCTGTTTTTT.

The rearrangement links TRBV28 to TRBJ1-2, with TRBD1 as a possible D gene (5 bases). Germline-derived CDR1 and CDR2 are MDHEN and SYDVKM. V lost 7 bases and J lost 0, with 15 bases in between. The CDR3 has 15 residues. The CDR3 spells CASKGAGQTNYGYTF. CDR3 coding DNA: TGTGCCAGCAAAGGGGCTGGGCAGACTAACTATGGCTACACCTTC.

The V and J genes are TRBV5-4 and TRBJ2-4; maybe TRBD1 (5 bases). V lost 0 bases and J lost 6, with 16 bases in between. CDR1 and CDR2 (germline): SGHNT, YYREEE (reference sequence). This CDR3 region has 16 residues. The CDR3 bases are TGTGCCAGCAGCTTGGGGGGCCAACTTAGGGGAAACATTCAGTACTTC. Amino acids: CASSLGGQLRGNIQYF.

CDR3 sequence (DNA): TGTGCCAGCAGTTCTTACTATAATTCACCCCTCCACTTT. It yields the protein CASSSYYNSPLHF. This rearrangement joins TRBV27 to TRBJ1-6; D is uncertain. Germline V gene data show CDR1 as MNHEY and CDR2 as SMNVEV (reference sequence). The V end lost 4 bases, the J end lost 3 bases, and 4 bases lay between the germline ends. The CDR3 consists of 13 residues.

This clone has just one count. The rearrangement uses TRBV5-1 and TRBJ2-3; 10 bases are shared with TRBD1. V was clipped by 4 bases and J by 2 bases; unmatched bases: 7. The CDR3 contains 16 residues. The germline V gene encodes CDR1 SGHRS and CDR2 YFSETQ. CDR3 in DNA: TGCGCCAGCAGCCCTGGGACAGGGGCTAACACAGATACGCAGTATTTT. Protein: CASSPGTGANTDTQYF. The entire variable domain, with the rest obtained from reference TRBV5-1 and TRBJ2-3, is as follows: KAGVTQTPRYLIKTRGQQVTLSCSPISGHRSVSWYQQTPGQGLQFLFEYFSETQRNKGNFPGRFSGRQFSNSRSEMNVSTLELGDSALYLCASSPGTGANTDTQYFGPGTRLTVL.

The chain has TRBV7-9 and TRBJ2-1; 11 nucleotides line up with TRBD2. The length of the CDR3 is 15 residues. V lost 1 base to trimming and J lost 10 bases; unmatched junction nucleotides: 6. Germline V gives CDR1 SEHNR, CDR2 FQNEAQ (reference sequence). This chain's CDR3 is CASSLELAGGAEQFF. Written as DNA, the CDR3 is TGTGCCAGCAGCTTAGAATTAGCGGGAGGGGCAGAGCAGTTCTTC.

This sequence joins TRBV19 and TRBJ2-5; D gene unclear. Trimming pared 6 bases from V and 4 bases from J, leaving 21 bases between. Germline V gene sequence: CDR1 LNHDA, CDR2 SQIVND (reference sequence). There are 16 residues in the CDR3. CDR3 residues: CASSTSDRPRGETQYF. CDR3 sequence (DNA): TGTGCCAGTAGCACCTCAGACCGTCCCAGAGGAGAGACCCAGTACTTC.

This clone was observed a handful of times. V and J are TRBV10-3 and TRBJ2-2; D gene unclear. The CDR3 runs to 15 residues. V dropped 6 bases and J dropped 1 base, with 12 bases sitting between them. Per germline, CDR1 ENHRY and CDR2 SYGVKD. The DNA for the CDR3 is TGTGCCATCAGAGGTGACACAAAGAACACCGGGGAGCTGTTTTTT. Amino acid sequence: CAIRGDTKNTGELFF.

The V and J genes are TRBV7-2 and TRBJ2-5; 8 nucleotides align to TRBD2. V lost 3 bases, J lost 4 bases, and 7 bases stayed unmatched. Germline values: CDR1 SGHTA, CDR2 FQGNSA. The CDR3 spans 15 residues. For the CDR3, the DNA is TGTGCCAGCAGCTTGGGCGGGGGGATCGGAGAGACCCAGTACTTC. It translates to CASSLGGGIGETQYF.

This chain connects TRBV27 to TRBJ2-7; 11 bases are a match to TRBD1. The CDR3 is made up of 15 amino acids. J gave up 4 bases and V 5 bases, and 7 bases lay outside the gene matches. Germline V gene data show CDR1 as MNHEY and CDR2 as SMNVEV (reference sequence). The CDR3 protein is CASSATGTGGYEQYF. In DNA, the CDR3 is TGTGCCAGCAGTGCCACCGGGACAGGGGGATACGAGCAGTACTTC.

The chain employs TRBV2 and TRBJ2-3, with 8 bases fitting TRBD1. The germline V gene encodes CDR1 SNHLY and CDR2 FYNNEI. The CDR3 extends over 16 amino acids. Germline trimming cut 4 bases from V and 4 bases from J; bases unmatched to any gene: 10. The CDR3 loop is CASSGQGARVSDTQYF. CDR3 bases: TGTGCCAGCAGTGGGCAGGGGGCGAGGGTGTCAGATACGCAGTATTTT.

The gene calls are TRBV9 and TRBJ2-2; TRBD2 is a possible D gene (5 bases). Germline-derived CDR1 and CDR2 are SGDLS and YYNGEE. Between the trimmed V and J ends, which lost 1 base and 3 bases, there was a span of 10 bases. CDR3 length: 15 residues. The CDR3 region is CASSVSDSYTGELFF. CDR3 DNA: TGTGCCAGCAGCGTATCGGACTCCTACACCGGGGAGCTGTTTTTT. Together with reference TRBV9 and TRBJ2-2, the CDR3 gives the full variable domain: DSGVTQTPKHLITATGQRVTLRCSPRSGDLSVYWYQQSLDQGLQFLIQYYNGEERAKGNILERFSAQQFPDLHSELNLSSLELGDSALYFCASSVSDSYTGELFFGEGSRLTVL.

To note about this clone: Other nucleotide sequences in the sample specify the same CDR3. As DNA, the CDR3 is TGTGCCAGCAGTTACAGGCGGAATCAGCCCCAGCATTTT. This encodes CASSYRRNQPQHF. The genes are TRBV6-5 and TRBJ1-5, with D hard to call. The CDR3 covers 13 residues. The germline gives CDR1 MNHEY, CDR2 SVGAGI. Trimming removed 2 bases at V and 4 bases at J, with 6 bases between.

This chain joins TRBV7-9 and TRBJ1-2, with TRBD1 as a possible D gene (6 bases). Trimming took 2 bases from V and 8 from J, leaving 9 bases between them. This CDR3 region has 12 residues. The germline V gene has CDR1 SEHNR and CDR2 FQNEAQ (reference sequence). DNA of the CDR3: TGTGCCAGCAGCTTACAGGGGTTGGGCTACACCTTC. This codes for CASSLQGLGYTF.

This sequence joins TRBV18 and TRBJ2-5; 7 nucleotides match TRBD2. The CDR3 sequence is 14 residues long. Germline V CDR1 and CDR2: KGHSH, LQKENI. V dropped 4 bases and J dropped 2; count of bases not matched to a gene: 4. The CDR3 sequence: CASSRGGGQETQYF. The CDR3 DNA reads TGTGCCAGCTCACGCGGGGGAGGGCAAGAGACCCAGTACTTC.

The chain couples TRBV5-1 to TRBJ2-1, with 9 bases identical to TRBD2. This CDR3 has 15 residues. Germline V gene data show CDR1 as SGHRS and CDR2 as YFSETQ. The V segment lost 0 bases and the J segment 6 bases; nucleotides outside the gene matches: 4. The CDR3 sequence is CASSLVAGEVNEQFF. CDR3 nucleotides: TGCGCCAGCAGCTTGGTAGCGGGAGAGGTCAATGAGCAGTTCTTC.

J is TRBJ2-1 and V is TRBV6-5; the match to TRBD1 covers 9 bases. The germline CDR1 and CDR2 sequences are MNHEY and SVGAGI. After removal of 4 bases from V and 6 bases from J, the junction contained 7 bases not matched to a gene. This CDR3 comprises 15 residues. CDR3 sequence reads: CASSSDRGVSNEQFF. Here the CDR3 DNA reads TGTGCCAGCAGTTCGGACAGGGGTGTAAGCAATGAGCAGTTCTTC.

V gene TRBV11-2 combines with J gene TRBJ2-7, with a tentative D call TRBD1 (6 bases). The CDR3 consists of 16 residues. Trimming removed 0 bases from V and 0 bases from J, with 12 bases in between. CDR1 and CDR2 from the germline V gene are SGHAT and FQNNGV. CDR3 residues: CASSLDRDITSYEQYF. CDR3 DNA sequence: TGTGCCAGCAGCTTAGACCGGGACATAACCTCCTACGAGCAGTACTTC.